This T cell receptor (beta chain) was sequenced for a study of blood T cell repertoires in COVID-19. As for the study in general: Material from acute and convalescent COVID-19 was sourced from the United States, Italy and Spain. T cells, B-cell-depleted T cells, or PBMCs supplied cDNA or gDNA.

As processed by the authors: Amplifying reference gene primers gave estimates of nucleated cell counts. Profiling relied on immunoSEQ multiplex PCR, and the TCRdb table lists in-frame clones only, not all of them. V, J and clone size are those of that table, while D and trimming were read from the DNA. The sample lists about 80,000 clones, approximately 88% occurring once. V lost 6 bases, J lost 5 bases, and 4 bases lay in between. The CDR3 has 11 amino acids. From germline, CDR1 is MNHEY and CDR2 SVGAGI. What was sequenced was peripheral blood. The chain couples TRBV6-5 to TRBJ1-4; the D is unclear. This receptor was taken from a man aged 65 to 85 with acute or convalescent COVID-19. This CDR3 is CASSLNEKLFF. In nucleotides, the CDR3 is TGTGCCAGCAGCCTGAATGAAAAACTGTTTTTT.